One and the same sample provided the 10 T cell receptor beta chains below, sequenced in a study of blood T cell repertoires in COVID-19. Here immunoSEQ multiplex PCR was the method, and the copy in TCRdb shows in-frame clones only, minus some. The data hold some 180,000 clones, with 82% observed a single time. Input material: peripheral blood. Receptor source: an older woman with COVID-19, enrolled during active disease.

V gene TRBV11-2 combines with J gene TRBJ2-5; 9 bases are a match to TRBD1. The trim removed 1 base at V and 6 bases at J, leaving 6 bases unmatched. CDR1 and CDR2 from the germline V gene are SGHAT and FQNNGV. This CDR3 spans 15 amino acids. CDR3 in DNA: TGTGCCAGCAGCTTAGCTCCGGGACAGGGACAGACCCAGTACTTC. Translated, it gives CASSLAPGQGQTQYF.

This clone was observed once. The chain links TRBV28 to TRBJ2-1; 10 bases agree with TRBD2. This CDR3 is built from 16 residues. Unmatched junction bases numbered 7, after V lost 8 bases and J lost 0 bases. CDR1 and CDR2 (germline): MDHEN, SYDVKM. CDR3 in DNA: TGTGCCAGCCGGGGCCTAGCGGGGGACTCCTACAATGAGCAGTTCTTC. It yields the protein CASRGLAGDSYNEQFF.

The chain combines TRBV19 with TRBJ2-1, with D tentatively TRBD1 (6 bases). Trimming removed 4 bases at V and 4 bases at J, with 11 bases between. CDR1 is LNHDA and CDR2 is SQIVND in the germline V gene (reference sequence). The length of the CDR3 is 14 residues. DNA of the CDR3: TGTGCCAGTAGTAAAGGACAGAATTACAATGAGCAGTTCTTC. Translation gives CASSKGQNYNEQFF. Filled out from reference TRBV19 and TRBJ2-1, the complete variable domain reads DGGITQSPKYLFRKEGQNVTLSCEQNLNHDAMYWYRQDPGQGLRLIYYSQIVNDFQKGDIAEGYSVSREKKESFPLTVTSAQKNPTAFYLCASSKGQNYNEQFFGPGTRLTVL.

The chain has TRBV12-2 and TRBJ2-3; the listed D gene, TRBD1, was not tested against the DNA. TRBV12-2 is noted as a pseudogene. The CDR3 is made up of 19 amino acids. CDR3 residues: CASRLEIQGKEPSTDTQYF. The DNA for the CDR3 is TGTGCAAGTCGCTTAGAGATCCAGGGGAAGGAGCCTAGCACAGATACGCAGTATTTT.

This chain links TRBV5-1 with TRBJ1-1; 11 bases map to TRBD1. V lost 4 bases and J lost 4; bases outside the gene matches: 3. This CDR3 is built from 14 residues. CDR1 is SGHRS and CDR2 is YFSETQ in the germline V gene. The CDR3 DNA reads as TGCGCCAGCAGCCGGACAGGGGGCTCCACTGAAGCTTTCTTT. This encodes CASSRTGGSTEAFF. The entire variable domain, with the rest obtained from reference TRBV5-1 and TRBJ1-1, is as follows: KAGVTQTPRYLIKTRGQQVTLSCSPISGHRSVSWYQQTPGQGLQFLFEYFSETQRNKGNFPGRFSGRQFSNSRSEMNVSTLELGDSALYLCASSRTGGSTEAFFGQGTRLTVV.

V gene TRBV5-1 combines with J gene TRBJ2-1; 10 bases align to TRBD2. The CDR3 loop spans 16 amino acids. Trimming cost V 4 bases and J 6 bases; bases outside gene matches: 10. Germline V CDR1 and CDR2: SGHRS, YFSETQ. This CDR3 is CASSAVTSGAPNEQFF. In DNA, the CDR3 is TGCGCCAGCAGCGCCGTAACTAGCGGGGCGCCCAATGAGCAGTTCTTC.

The sample holds one count of this clone. The chain links TRBV7-2 to TRBJ1-2, with 7 bases that match TRBD1. The trim removed 5 bases at V and 4 bases at J, leaving 7 bases unmatched. CDR1 is SGHTA, CDR2 FQGNSA, per germline. This CDR3 contains 14 residues. The CDR3 bases are TGTGCCAGCAGCCTAGGCCAGGGGGGCTATGGCTACACCTTC. Translating gives CASSLGQGGYGYTF.

The chain couples TRBV21-1 to TRBJ2-3; the DNA was not compared with TRBD1, the D call given in the table. TRBV21-1 is noted as a pseudogene. CDR3 length equals 14 residues. Here the CDR3 DNA reads TGTGCCAGCCTCGGACAGGGTGGTACAGATACGCAGTATTTT. Its translation: CASLGQGGTDTQYF.

The rearrangement joins TRBV9 to TRBJ2-2; 9 nucleotides match TRBD2. CDR1 is SGDLS, CDR2 YYNGEE, per germline. The CDR3 loop spans 15 amino acids. V was pared by 2 bases and J by 6 bases, with 5 bases of the junction left unmatched. The CDR3 reads CASSVAGGAPGELFF. The CDR3 coding sequence is TGTGCCAGCAGCGTGGCGGGGGGGGCTCCCGGGGAGCTGTTTTTT.

This chain links TRBV12-2 with TRBJ2-1; TRBD2, the table's D call, was not compared with the DNA. TRBV12-2 constitutes a pseudogene. There are 13 residues in the CDR3. CDR3 in DNA: TGTGCAAGTCGCCCCCGGGGAGGGAATGAGCAGTTCTTC. Its translation: CASRPRGGNEQFF.